The T cell receptor (beta chain) under discussion was sequenced for a study of early T cells in non-severe SARS-CoV-2 infection. Study-wide context: Unsorted whole blood bulk RNA was sequenced, with unpaired chains.

Attachment of unique molecular identifiers to individual cDNA molecules was performed. TCRdb re-called the 5' RACE reads with MiXCR, one entry per CDR3 protein. The sample records 35,000 to 50,000 distinct CDR3 sequences, about 6% being singletons. V dropped 7 bases and J dropped 4; count of bases not matched to a gene: 10. The CDR3 length is 14 residues. Germline V gives CDR1 DFQATT, CDR2 SNEGSKA (reference sequence). The sample consisted of whole blood, taken at baseline. The chain uses TRBV20-1 and TRBJ2-5; 9 bases map to TRBD2. This receptor was obtained from an adult who was a healthcare worker with PCR-confirmed SARS-CoV-2 infection or an uninfected control (not recorded which). The CDR3 here is CSVQAGGGRETQYF. The CDR3 region has the DNA TGCAGTGTCCAAGCGGGGGGAGGGCGAGAGACCCAGTACTTC.